The sequence of this T cell receptor beta chain was determined in a study of sequential checkpoint blockade in melanoma. Turning to the study itself: Randomization was 1:1 between first-line nivolumab→ipilimumab and ipilimumab→nivolumab. Maintenance nivolumab came after either treatment sequence.

The table came from immunoSEQ multiplex PCR; TCRdb's copy has only in-frame clones and leaves some out. The profile shows 9,500 to 15,000 clones, about four fifths of them singletons. The treatment here: randomized to nivolumab then ipilimumab (arm A) or the reverse (arm B). DNA-damaging chemotherapy had not been given to any patient beforehand. PBMC sorting kept live CD3+CD8+ cells without CD19 or CD56. Germline-derived CDR1 and CDR2 are SGHTS and YDEGEE. The CDR3 sequence is 13 residues long. Deletions cut 2 bases from V and 2 bases from J, with 8 bases between. The TCR was taken from a human donor with melanoma. This chain joins TRBV5-8 and TRBJ2-7, with no clear D. The material was CD8+ T cells sorted from blood (inferred from file names), obtained from a patient given nivolumab and ipilimumab in sequence. The CDR3 nucleotides are TGTGCCAGCAGCTTTGGCCAAACCTACGAGCAGTACTTC. Protein sequence: CASSFGQTYEQYF.